This TCR beta chain is drawn from a study of immune reconstitution after stem cell transplant in scleroderma. This clonotype qualifies as medium-sized. TCRdb independently ran MiXCR on the RT-PCR reads; one entry per CDR3 protein. The data hold 1,500 or so distinct CDR3 sequences, with 14% observed a single time. The V and J ends lost 7 bases and 0 bases respectively, with 14 bases between them. The CDR3 extends over 15 amino acids. The chain is built from TRBV12-3 or TRBV12-4 and TRBJ2-3; a possible D gene is TRBD2 (6 bases). Specimen collection occurred before or after autologous hematopoietic stem cell transplantation (not recorded which). This sequence originates from a female donor with systemic sclerosis. The CDR3 DNA reads TGTGCCAGCACCCGGCGCGCGGGGAGCACAGATACGCAGTATTTT. Translated, it gives CASTRRAGSTDTQYF.